This T cell receptor (beta chain) is from a study of blood T cell repertoires in COVID-19. The overall study: Acute-phase and convalescent COVID-19 samples originated in the United States, Italy and Spain.

The study recruited people aged about 18 to 89 years across 24 US areas. Each recovered donor of Cohort 3 presented with two negative PCRs, clearance, or symptom resolution. CDR3 size: 16 residues. V was trimmed by 0 bases and J by 2 bases, leaving 13 bases between them. Per germline, CDR1 LGHDT and CDR2 YNNKEL (reference sequence). In the original processing: Amplifying reference gene primers gave estimates of nucleated cell counts. Only in-frame clones appear in the TCRdb table, and some are missing; sequencing was by immunoSEQ multiplex PCR. The D gene and trimming were derived from the DNA, and the V and J assignments and clone size from that table. The data contain 200,000 to 250,000 clones, 88% of them seen just once; the ten biggest clones take up under 3%.

Sequencing was performed on PBMCs or T cells enriched from blood (not recorded which). This receptor was taken from a woman aged 30 to 39 who had recovered from COVID-19. This chain uses TRBV3-1 (or the pseudogene TRBV3-2) with TRBJ1-2; D perhaps matches TRBD1 (5 bases). The CDR3 sequence: CASSQEVVGANYGYTF. The CDR3 region has the DNA TGTGCCAGCAGCCAAGAAGTGGTAGGGGCCAACTATGGCTACACCTTC.